Listed here are 16 T cell receptor beta chains from one sample, sequenced in a study of T cell responses to AZD1222 COVID-19 vaccine. Generated by immunoSEQ multiplex PCR, the TCRdb table keeps only in-frame clones and is missing some. The sample shows 25,000 to 40,000 clones, approximately 90% of them seen only once. Sequencing was performed on peripheral blood, taken 28 days after the second AZD1222 dose. The receptors were gathered from an adult who received the AZD1222 COVID-19 vaccine.

This clone came up once. The chain recombines TRBV5-5 with TRBJ2-7, with 8 nucleotides matching TRBD1. Germline values: CDR1 SGHKS, CDR2 YYEKEE (reference sequence). The V and J ends lost 2 bases and 2 bases, in that order; junction bases with no gene match: 3. This CDR3 is 14 amino acids long. CDR3 region: CASSFEQGAYEQYF. The CDR3 region has the DNA TGTGCCAGCAGCTTTGAACAGGGGGCCTACGAGCAGTACTTC.

This chain connects TRBV3-1 (or the pseudogene TRBV3-2) to TRBJ2-3; D is undetermined. CDR3 length equals 13 residues. Germline assignment: CDR1 LGHDT and CDR2 YNNKEL (reference sequence). V dropped 1 base and J dropped 8 bases, with 10 bases sitting between them. The CDR3 region has the DNA TGTGCCAGCAGCCAAGGATTGTGGGGTACGCAGTATTTT. This encodes CASSQGLWGTQYF.

This chain uses TRBV7-9 with TRBJ1-4; the match to TRBD1 covers 7 bases. The CDR3 extends over 16 amino acids. CDR1 is SEHNR and CDR2 is FQNEAQ in the germline V gene (reference sequence). V lost 1 base, J lost 0 bases, and 2 bases stayed unmatched. The CDR3 region has the DNA TGTGCCAGCAGCTTAGACAGGGGCACAACTAATGAAAAACTGTTTTTT. It translates to CASSLDRGTTNEKLFF.

The V and J genes are TRBV7-9 and TRBJ1-2, with 9 bases matching TRBD1. The germline V gene has CDR1 SEHNR and CDR2 FQNEAQ (reference sequence). The CDR3 contains 14 residues. The junction had 9 bases not matched to a gene; V was cut back by 6 bases and J by 7 bases. CDR3 residues: CASSPGQGMSGYTF. CDR3 DNA sequence: TGTGCCAGCAGTCCTGGACAGGGGATGAGTGGCTACACCTTC.

The J gene is TRBJ2-6, the V gene TRBV12-3 or TRBV12-4, with D unclear. The CDR3 spans 13 residues. Deletions cut 5 bases from V and 2 bases from J, with 4 bases between. CDR3 nucleotides: TGTGCCAGCAGTCCCGCTGGGGCCAACGTCCTGACTTTC. Its protein product is CASSPAGANVLTF.

This clone appeared once. The chain joins TRBV10-3 to TRBJ2-7, with 12 positions matching TRBD2. The CDR3 length is 13 residues. J gave up 5 bases and V 5 bases, and 1 base lay outside the gene matches. Germline loops: CDR1 ENHRY, CDR2 SYGVKD. In DNA form, the CDR3 reads TGTGCCATCAGTCGGACTAGCGGGGACGAGCAGTACTTC. As protein: CAISRTSGDEQYF.

This sequence joins TRBV7-2 and TRBJ1-1; a weak D match, TRBD1 (6 bases). Germline CDR1 reads SGHTA; CDR2 reads FQGNSA. This CDR3 is 12 amino acids long. V gave up 3 bases and J gave up 10 bases, with 12 bases separating them. The CDR3 DNA reads TGTGCCAGCAGCTTCAACAGGGATGTAGCTTTCTTT. Translated, it gives CASSFNRDVAFF.

The CDR3 loop is CASSPRTETYTGELFF. In DNA, the CDR3 is TGCGCCAGCAGCCCCAGGACAGAAACGTACACCGGGGAGCTGTTTTTT. The chain uses TRBV4-3 and TRBJ2-2; the D gene is possibly TRBD1 (6 bases). The CDR3 covers 16 residues. Deletions cut 4 bases from V and 3 bases from J, with 15 bases between. Germline V gene sequence: CDR1 LGHNA, CDR2 YSLEER.

J is TRBJ2-7 and V is TRBV7-9; no reliable D call. The V gene lost 1 base and the J gene lost 2 bases, with 18 bases spanning the gap. This CDR3 has 17 residues. Per germline, CDR1 SEHNR and CDR2 FQNEAQ (reference sequence). The CDR3 sequence: CASSLGLDPYGTYEQYF. Here the CDR3 DNA reads TGTGCCAGCAGCTTAGGGTTGGACCCATACGGAACCTACGAGCAGTACTTC.

The chain carries TRBV19 and TRBJ2-7, with 9 bases matching TRBD1. Trimming removed 7 bases from V and 2 bases from J; junction bases left unmatched: 6. The germline gives CDR1 LNHDA, CDR2 SQIVND (reference sequence). The CDR3 spans 14 residues. The CDR3 reads CASKTGQGAYEQYF. CDR3 in DNA: TGTGCCAGTAAGACGGGACAGGGAGCCTACGAGCAGTACTTC.

This clone was detected only once. The chain joins TRBV7-5 to TRBJ2-2; the table's D call, TRBD1, has no DNA check behind it. TRBV7-5 has pseudogene status. The CDR3 loop spans 17 amino acids. CDR3 DNA: TGTGCCAGAAGCCTTCCCACAGGGTTCGCGAACACCGGGGAGCTGTTTTTT. This encodes CARSLPTGFANTGELFF.

The genes are TRBV3-1 (or the pseudogene TRBV3-2) and TRBJ1-2, with D possibly being TRBD1 (6 bases). V lost 3 bases and J 7 bases, leaving 9 bases between the germline ends. This CDR3 is built from 12 residues. From germline, CDR1 is LGHDT and CDR2 YNNKEL (reference sequence). CDR3 in DNA: TGTGCCAGCAGCCAGGGGGCAGGTGGCTACACCTTC. This codes for CASSQGAGGYTF.

The chain combines TRBV19 with TRBJ2-3; 8 bases line up with TRBD1. The CDR3 spans 13 residues. The germline gives CDR1 LNHDA, CDR2 SQIVND (reference sequence). V shed 6 bases and J 1 base; nucleotides not matched to a gene: 0. The CDR3 region has the DNA TGTGCCAGTAGGGGACAGGGCACAGATACGCAGTATTTT. This gives the protein CASRGQGTDTQYF.

V gene TRBV7-9 combines with J gene TRBJ1-6; the D is unclear. This CDR3 contains 15 residues. Trimming cost V 0 bases and J 11 bases, with 14 bases left between them. The germline V gene encodes CDR1 SEHNR and CDR2 FQNEAQ (reference sequence). The DNA for the CDR3 is TGTGCCAGCAGCTTAGCCCCCCTGGGAGGGCCACCCCTCCACTTT. Translated: CASSLAPLGGPPLHF.

The chain has TRBV7-2 and TRBJ2-5, with D tentatively TRBD2 (6 bases). The CDR3 contains 17 residues. CDR1 is SGHTA and CDR2 is FQGNSA in the germline V gene. V dropped 1 base and J dropped 4 bases, with 19 bases sitting between them. The CDR3 loop is CASSLGAGSLVGETQYF. Here the CDR3 DNA reads TGTGCCAGCAGCTTAGGCGCGGGGTCATTAGTTGGAGAGACCCAGTACTTC.

This clone was seen more than once but under ten times. The V and J genes are TRBV5-4 and TRBJ2-3, with 11 nucleotides matching TRBD2. Trimming at V came to 1 base and at J to 3 bases, leaving 7 bases not matched to a gene. The CDR3 runs 17 residues. Germline CDR1 SGHNT, CDR2 YYREEE (reference sequence). DNA for the CDR3: TGTGCCAGCAGCTTGAGGCTAGCGGGGGGTATTACAGATACGCAGTATTTT. Its translation is CASSLRLAGGITDTQYF.